This T cell receptor beta chain was captured in a study of blood T cell repertoires in COVID-19. In the original analysis: Amplification of reference gene primers provided the estimated nucleated cell counts. Profiling relied on immunoSEQ multiplex PCR, and the TCRdb table lists in-frame clones only, not all of them. D and trimming come from the DNA, and the V and J calls and clone size come from that table. The table lists 100,000 or so clones, roughly nine tenths of them singletons. Sequenced: peripheral blood. The origin of this receptor is a woman of 80 years or more with acute or convalescent COVID-19.

The CDR3 DNA is TGTGCCAGCAGCCCCGGGACTAAGAGAAACACCATATATTTT. This gives the protein CASSPGTKRNTIYF. This chain uses TRBV5-4 with TRBJ1-3; possibly TRBD1 for D (5 bases). The CDR3 sequence is 14 residues long. V was shortened by 4 bases and J by 5 bases, with 13 bases between the two germline ends. Germline-derived CDR1 and CDR2 are SGHNT and YYREEE (reference sequence).